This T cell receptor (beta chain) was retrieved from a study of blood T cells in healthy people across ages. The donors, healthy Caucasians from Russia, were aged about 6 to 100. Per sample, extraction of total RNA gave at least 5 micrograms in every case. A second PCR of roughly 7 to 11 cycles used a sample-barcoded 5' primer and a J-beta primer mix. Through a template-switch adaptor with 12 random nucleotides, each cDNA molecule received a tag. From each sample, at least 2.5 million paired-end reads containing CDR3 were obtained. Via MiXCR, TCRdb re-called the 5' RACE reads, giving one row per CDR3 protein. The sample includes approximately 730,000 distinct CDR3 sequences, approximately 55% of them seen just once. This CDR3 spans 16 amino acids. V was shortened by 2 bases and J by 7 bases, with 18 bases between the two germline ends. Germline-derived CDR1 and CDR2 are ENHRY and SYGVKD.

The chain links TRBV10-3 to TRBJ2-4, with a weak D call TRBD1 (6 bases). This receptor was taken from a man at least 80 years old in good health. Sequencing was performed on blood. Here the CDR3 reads CAISELSTGLQNIQYF. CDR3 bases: TGTGCCATCAGTGAGCTTTCAACAGGGCTGCAGAACATTCAGTACTTC.